The TCR beta chain under discussion was sequenced for a study of PD-1 blockade in classical Hodgkin lymphoma. As for the study in general: The study gave patients nivolumab 3 mg/kg intravenously every 2 weeks. Study-level results: There was a significant rise in CD4+ TCR diversity by C4D1, with no such rise for CD8+.

This CDR3 comprises 14 residues. V was clipped by 6 bases and J by 1 base; unmatched bases: 4. Germline V CDR1 and CDR2: MRHNA, SNTAGT. Regarding time point: cycle 4 day 1 (C4D1), after 5 to 7 weeks of nivolumab. Each patient relapsed following autologous stem cell transplantation, and prior brentuximab vedotin exposure differed. The repertoire was sequenced with immunoSEQ multiplex PCR; TCRdb's copy has only in-frame clones and lacks some. Here the sample spans about 9,700 clones, roughly 82% being singletons. Worth noting for this clone: Its antigen is undetermined. The sample carries other DNA sequences with the same CDR3.

The rearrangement uses TRBV6-4 and TRBJ1-1, with 8 bases matching TRBD1. The sample in question was peripheral blood mononuclear cells (PBMCs), obtained before the fourth cycle of nivolumab. The receptor's source is a human donor with classical Hodgkin lymphoma. This CDR3 reads CASRPGQENTEAFF. The CDR3, as DNA: TGTGCCAGCAGGCCGGGACAGGAGAACACTGAAGCTTTCTTT.